Below are 21 T cell receptor beta chains sequenced from a single sample in a study of blood T cell repertoires in COVID-19. Produced via immunoSEQ multiplex PCR; TCRdb's table is partial and in-frame only. The repertoire consists of about 100,000 clones, with approximately 84% occurring once and the leading ten covering roughly a quarter. Material for sequencing was peripheral blood. Receptors were obtained from a man aged 60-69 years with acute or convalescent COVID-19.

The chain uses TRBV6-5 and TRBJ2-1; TRBD2 might be the D (5 bases). The CDR3 length is 15 residues. Germline V gives CDR1 MNHEY, CDR2 SVGAGI. Trimming shortened V by 7 bases and J by 0 bases, and 13 bases separated the two germline ends. The CDR3 spells CASTRTVRSYNEQFF. The CDR3 bases are TGTGCCAGCACTCGGACTGTCCGCTCCTACAATGAGCAGTTCTTC.

The V and J genes are TRBV24-1 and TRBJ2-5; the D gene is possibly TRBD1 (5 bases). V lost 4 bases to trimming and J lost 1 base, with 9 bases between them. Germline values: CDR1 KGHDR, CDR2 SFDVKD. CDR3 size: 14 residues. The CDR3 sequence is CATSESGPQETQYF. DNA of the CDR3: TGTGCCACCAGTGAGTCAGGGCCCCAAGAGACCCAGTACTTC.

CDR3 nucleotides: TGTGCCAGCAGTGAAGATCGGGGAACCGGGGAGCTGTTTTTT. It yields the protein CASSEDRGTGELFF. The rearrangement uses TRBV2 and TRBJ2-2, with D possibly being TRBD2 (5 bases). V shed 1 base and J shed 5 bases, with 8 bases lying between them. Germline values: CDR1 SNHLY, CDR2 FYNNEI. The CDR3 is made up of 14 amino acids.

The V and J genes are TRBV9 and TRBJ2-1, with D perhaps matching TRBD1 (6 bases). This CDR3 region has 14 residues. Germline CDR1 reads SGDLS; CDR2 reads YYNGEE. With 3 bases removed from V and 2 bases from J, the gap between germline ends came to 9 bases. CDR3 in DNA: TGTGCCAGCAGCGAGACAGGTCCCTACAATGAGCAGTTCTTC. The encoded protein is CASSETGPYNEQFF. Complete variable domain (other parts from reference TRBV9 and TRBJ2-1): DSGVTQTPKHLITATGQRVTLRCSPRSGDLSVYWYQQSLDQGLQFLIQYYNGEERAKGNILERFSAQQFPDLHSELNLSSLELGDSALYFCASSETGPYNEQFFGPGTRLTVL.

This chain links TRBV3-1 (or the pseudogene TRBV3-2) with TRBJ1-1, with D perhaps TRBD1 (6 bases). Trimming took off 3 bases at V and 6 bases at J, with 20 bases between the two ends. The CDR3 contains 16 residues. The germline V gene encodes CDR1 LGHDT and CDR2 YNNKEL (reference sequence). The DNA for the CDR3 is TGTGCCAGCAGCCAGCCTCAAGGGGGAACGGGCCCTGAAGCTTTCTTT. Its translation is CASSQPQGGTGPEAFF.

The chain employs TRBV5-1 and TRBJ2-3; tentative D call: TRBD1 (6 bases). Trimming shortened V by 0 bases and J by 3 bases, and 11 bases separated the two germline ends. Germline lookup yields CDR1 SGHRS and CDR2 YFSETQ. This CDR3 spans 15 amino acids. The CDR3 loop is CASSLEGVPTDTQYF. The CDR3 nucleotides read TGCGCCAGCAGCTTGGAGGGGGTCCCGACAGATACGCAGTATTTT.

CDR3 coding DNA: TGTGCCAGCAGCCATTGGGAGGCTAACAATGAGCAGTTCTTC. As protein: CASSHWEANNEQFF. The chain recombines TRBV3-1 (or the pseudogene TRBV3-2) with TRBJ2-1, with a weak D call TRBD2 (6 bases). Germline V gives CDR1 LGHDT, CDR2 YNNKEL (reference sequence). The CDR3 covers 14 residues. V gave up 3 bases and J gave up 5 bases, with 11 bases separating them.

The J gene is TRBJ2-5, the V gene TRBV24-1; unclear D gene. CDR1 and CDR2 from the germline V gene are KGHDR and SFDVKD. This CDR3 region has 15 residues. The ends were cut back, 2 bases at V and 2 bases at J, with 11 bases in the middle. The CDR3 nucleotides read TGTGCCACCAGTGATTCCTCCTTTATACAAGAGACCCAGTACTTC. It translates to CATSDSSFIQETQYF.

The V call is TRBV24-1, the J call TRBJ2-3, with a tentative D call TRBD1 (6 bases). Trimming cost V 9 bases and J 1 base, with 10 bases left between them. The V gene's germline CDR1 is KGHDR and CDR2 SFDVKD. CDR3 length: 13 amino acids. Here the CDR3 DNA reads TGTGCCACCTGCGAGGGGGGCACAGATACGCAGTATTTT. It translates to CATCEGGTDTQYF.

In this sample, this clone turned up once. The chain recombines TRBV4-3 with TRBJ2-1; 7 nucleotides line up with TRBD2. This CDR3 has 14 residues. CDR1 is LGHNA and CDR2 is YSLEER in the germline V gene. With 4 bases clipped from V and 9 bases from J, the junction kept 9 bases outside the gene matches. The CDR3 sequence is CASSPRGTGGEQFF. The CDR3 DNA reads TGCGCCAGCAGCCCTCGTGGGACGGGAGGTGAGCAGTTCTTC.

The genes are TRBV5-1 and TRBJ2-5, with D possibly matching TRBD2 (5 bases). The germline gives CDR1 SGHRS, CDR2 YFSETQ. The CDR3 extends over 13 amino acids. Trimming stripped 6 bases from V and 2 bases from J, with 11 bases between. The CDR3 loop is CASTDREQETQYF. The CDR3 nucleotides read TGCGCCAGCACCGACCGGGAACAAGAGACCCAGTACTTC.

The J gene is TRBJ2-1, the V gene TRBV19; 7 bases align to TRBD2. The V and J ends lost 4 bases and 4 bases, in that order; junction bases with no gene match: 4. The germline V gene has CDR1 LNHDA and CDR2 SQIVND (reference sequence). The CDR3 extends over 14 amino acids. CDR3 region: CASSRASGYNEQFF. In DNA, the CDR3 is TGTGCCAGTAGTAGGGCTAGCGGTTACAATGAGCAGTTCTTC. Looking up the rest from reference TRBV19 and TRBJ2-1 gives the full variable domain: DGGITQSPKYLFRKEGQNVTLSCEQNLNHDAMYWYRQDPGQGLRLIYYSQIVNDFQKGDIAEGYSVSREKKESFPLTVTSAQKNPTAFYLCASSRASGYNEQFFGPGTRLTVL.

J is TRBJ2-7 and V is TRBV28; TRBD1 agrees at 9 bases. From germline, CDR1 is MDHEN and CDR2 SYDVKM. This CDR3 is 18 amino acids long. The V and J ends lost 4 bases and 3 bases, in that order; junction bases with no gene match: 16. This chain's CDR3 is CASSSSGTGRFLFYEQYF. The CDR3 nucleotides read TGTGCCAGCAGTTCCTCCGGGACAGGGAGGTTTCTTTTCTACGAGCAGTACTTC. Full variable domain (rest looked up from reference TRBV28 and TRBJ2-7): DVKVTQSSRYLVKRTGEKVFLECVQDMDHENMFWYRQDPGLGLRLIYFSYDVKMKEKGDIPEGYSVSREKKERFSLILESASTNQTSMYLCASSSSGTGRFLFYEQYFGPGTRLTVT.

This clone turned up a few times. The gene calls are TRBV20-1 and TRBJ2-5, with D unresolved. The CDR3 runs 13 residues. Germline V gene data show CDR1 as DFQATT and CDR2 as SNEGSKA (reference sequence). Trimming stripped 3 bases from V and 1 base from J, with 9 bases between. The CDR3 loop is CSASVFVQETQYF. CDR3 nucleotide sequence: TGCAGTGCTAGTGTTTTCGTCCAAGAGACCCAGTACTTC.

This chain joins TRBV10-3 and TRBJ2-7; 9 positions agree with TRBD2. The CDR3 runs to 18 residues. Per the germline V gene, CDR1 is ENHRY and CDR2 is SYGVKD. The junction had 15 bases not matched to a gene; V was cut back by 2 bases and J by 4 bases. The CDR3 here is CAISEDPRVAGGRYEQYF. In nucleotides, the CDR3 is TGTGCCATCAGTGAGGACCCCCGAGTGGCGGGAGGGAGGTACGAGCAGTACTTC.

This clone was found a few times. This chain links TRBV19 with TRBJ1-5; D call uncertain. CDR1 is LNHDA and CDR2 is SQIVND in the germline V gene (reference sequence). V lost 10 bases and J 0 bases, leaving 13 bases between the germline ends. The CDR3 totals 14 residues. CDR3 DNA sequence: TGTGCCACCCGGAGGGCGGGTAGCAATCAGCCCCAGCATTTT. This translates into CATRRAGSNQPQHF.

In nucleotides, the CDR3 is TGCAGCGTTGATAGGAGTGATTGGAGGAGCTCCTACAATGAGCAGTTCTTC. Translated: CSVDRSDWRSSYNEQFF. The rearrangement links TRBV29-1 to TRBJ2-1, with D possibly being TRBD2 (5 bases). This CDR3 has 17 amino acids. Germline assignment: CDR1 SQVTM and CDR2 ANQGSEA. With 3 bases removed from V and 0 bases from J, the gap between germline ends came to 18 bases.

This clone was found a few times. This rearrangement joins TRBV24-1 to TRBJ2-1; 7 bases agree with TRBD2. Trimming removed 3 bases from V and 3 bases from J; junction bases left unmatched: 13. This CDR3 comprises 18 residues. Germline V lookup: CDR1 KGHDR, CDR2 SFDVKD. The CDR3 sequence is CATSDPELGGRGYNEQFF. The CDR3 bases are TGTGCCACCAGTGATCCCGAGCTGGGGGGGAGAGGCTACAATGAGCAGTTCTTC.

V usage is TRBV3-1 (or the pseudogene TRBV3-2) and J usage is TRBJ2-3; 8 bases map to TRBD2. The V gene end was trimmed by 4 bases and the J gene end by 5 bases; junction bases not matched to a gene: 8. Looked up from germline, CDR1 is LGHDT and CDR2 is YNNKEL (reference sequence). The CDR3 runs 15 residues. Here the CDR3 DNA reads TGTGCCAGCAGCCCCGGGGGGGGAAGGGGAGATACGCAGTATTTT. Translating gives CASSPGGGRGDTQYF.

The V call is TRBV10-2, the J call TRBJ2-3; 9 nucleotides align to TRBD1. This CDR3 comprises 16 residues. Germline V gene sequence: CDR1 WSHSY, CDR2 SAAADI. The V and J ends lost 0 bases and 8 bases, in that order; junction bases with no gene match: 9. The chain's CDR3 is CASSESRTGAGGTQYF. For the CDR3, the DNA is TGCGCCAGCAGTGAGTCGCGGACAGGGGCCGGGGGTACGCAGTATTTT.

The chain uses TRBV3-1 (or the pseudogene TRBV3-2) and TRBJ2-1; 7 nucleotides agree with TRBD2. This CDR3 has 15 amino acids. The V gene's germline CDR1 is LGHDT and CDR2 YNNKEL (reference sequence). Trimming cost V 4 bases and J 10 bases; bases outside gene matches: 13. CDR3 in amino acids: CASSLERDPLGEQFF. In nucleotides, the CDR3 is TGTGCCAGCAGCCTGGAGCGGGATCCGCTCGGAGAGCAGTTCTTC.